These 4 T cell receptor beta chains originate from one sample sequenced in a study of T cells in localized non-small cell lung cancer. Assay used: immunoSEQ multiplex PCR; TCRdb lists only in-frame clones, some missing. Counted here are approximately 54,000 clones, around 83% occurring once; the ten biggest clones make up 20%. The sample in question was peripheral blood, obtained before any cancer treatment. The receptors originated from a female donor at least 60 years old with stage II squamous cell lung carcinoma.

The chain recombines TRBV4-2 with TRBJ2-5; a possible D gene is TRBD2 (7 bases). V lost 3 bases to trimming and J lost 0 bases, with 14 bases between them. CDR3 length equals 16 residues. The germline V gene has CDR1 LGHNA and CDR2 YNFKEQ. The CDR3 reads CASSQEWGGNQETQYF. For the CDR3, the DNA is TGTGCCAGCAGCCAGGAGTGGGGGGGCAACCAAGAGACCCAGTACTTC.

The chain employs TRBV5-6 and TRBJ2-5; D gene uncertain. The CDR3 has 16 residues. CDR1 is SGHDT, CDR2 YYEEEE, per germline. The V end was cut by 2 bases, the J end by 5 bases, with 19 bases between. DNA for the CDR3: TGTGCCAGCAGCTTCCCCAAAGTGATCGGTAGGGAGACCCAGTACTTC. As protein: CASSFPKVIGRETQYF. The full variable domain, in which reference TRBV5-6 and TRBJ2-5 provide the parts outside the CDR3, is DAGVTQSPTHLIKTRGQQVTLRCSPKSGHDTVSWYQQALGQGPQFIFQYYEEEERQRGNFPDRFSGHQFPNYSSELNVNALLLGDSALYLCASSFPKVIGRETQYFGPGTRLLVL.

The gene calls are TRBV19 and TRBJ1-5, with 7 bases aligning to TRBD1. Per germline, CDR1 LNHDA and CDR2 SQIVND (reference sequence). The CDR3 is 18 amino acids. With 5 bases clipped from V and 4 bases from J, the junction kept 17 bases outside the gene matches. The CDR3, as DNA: TGTGCCAGTAGTGCCCCGGGACAGCCAGATACGCTTAATCAGCCCCAGCATTTT. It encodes CASSAPGQPDTLNQPQHF.

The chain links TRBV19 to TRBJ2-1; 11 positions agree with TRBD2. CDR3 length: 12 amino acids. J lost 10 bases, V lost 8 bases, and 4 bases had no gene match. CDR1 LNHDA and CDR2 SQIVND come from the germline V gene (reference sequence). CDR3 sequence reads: CASATSGGEQFF. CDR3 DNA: TGTGCCAGTGCTACTAGCGGGGGAGAGCAGTTCTTC.